This TCR beta chain derives from a study of T cells in Graves' hyperthyroidism and ophthalmopathy. Patients aged 18 to 65 had newly diagnosed hyperthyroidism of under 2 months' duration. Template material for amplifying TCR beta CDR3 regions consisted of RNA transcripts. A set of HTBI primers served as the primers for a first-round RT-PCR of the TCR CDR3. TCRdb analysed the multiplex PCR reads with MiXCR anew, one entry per CDR3 protein. In the table there are around 280,000 distinct CDR3 sequences, 10% to 15% of which are singletons. This clonotype has a single count. Trimming took 0 bases from V and 3 from J; bases not matched to a gene: 8. This CDR3 comprises 17 residues. Germline V CDR1 and CDR2: SGDLS, YYNGEE.

The chain employs TRBV9 and TRBJ1-1; 10 bases are a match to TRBD1. The TCR was taken from a woman aged 30 to 39 with Graves' hyperthyroidism that later progressed to Graves' ophthalmopathy. The sequencing input was blood. Here the CDR3 reads CASSVARDRGRDTEAFF. Written as DNA, the CDR3 is TGTGCCAGCAGCGTAGCAAGGGACAGGGGAAGAGACACTGAAGCTTTCTTT.